These 30 T cell receptor beta chains share one sample of origin, sequenced in a study of cytomegalovirus exposure and HLA in healthy donors. Use of 60 Vbeta and 13 Jbeta primers characterized the PCR. Generated by immunoSEQ multiplex PCR, the TCRdb table keeps only in-frame clones and is missing some. The sample holds 150,000 to 200,000 clones, 75% seen once. Sequencing used PBMCs. Source of these receptors: a woman aged 45-65 years in good health and CMV-seropositive.

This chain links TRBV2 with TRBJ1-3; D is unclear. This CDR3 has 14 amino acids. V shed 4 bases and J shed 2 bases, with 9 bases lying between them. CDR1 and CDR2 (germline): SNHLY, FYNNEI. The CDR3 DNA is TGTGCCAGCAGTGTGGAGACTCCTGGAAACACCATATATTTT. Translating gives CASSVETPGNTIYF.

This rearrangement joins TRBV5-1 to TRBJ2-7, with 8 bases identical to TRBD1. With 4 bases clipped from V and 2 bases from J, the junction kept 5 bases outside the gene matches. Germline assignment: CDR1 SGHRS and CDR2 YFSETQ. CDR3 length equals 14 residues. CDR3 sequence (DNA): TGCGCCAGCAGCCCCGGACAGGGCCCCTACGAGCAGTACTTC. Its translation: CASSPGQGPYEQYF.

The chain is built from TRBV2 and TRBJ2-7, with 13 positions matching TRBD2. With 6 bases clipped from V and 2 bases from J, the junction kept 1 base outside the gene matches. CDR1 SNHLY and CDR2 FYNNEI come from the germline V gene. This CDR3 is built from 14 residues. The DNA of the CDR3 is TGTGCCAGCAGGGGACTAGCGGGAACCTACGAGCAGTACTTC. It is translated as CASRGLAGTYEQYF.

The chain couples TRBV2 to TRBJ1-4, with D tentatively TRBD1 (5 bases). Germline V gene sequence: CDR1 SNHLY, CDR2 FYNNEI. V dropped 5 bases and J dropped 0 bases, with 10 bases sitting between them. The CDR3 has 15 residues. The CDR3: CASSLSGTTNEKLFF. The CDR3 region has the DNA TGTGCCAGCAGTCTATCAGGGACAACTAATGAAAAACTGTTTTTT.

The chain employs TRBV7-8 and TRBJ2-2, with TRBD2 identical over 14 bases. The germline gives CDR1 SGHVS, CDR2 FQNEAQ. J lost 8 bases, V lost 1 base, and 6 bases had no gene match. The CDR3 runs 17 residues. The CDR3 sequence: CASSLGRTSGGLGELFF. Written as DNA, the CDR3 is TGTGCCAGCAGCTTAGGGCGGACTAGCGGGGGGTTAGGGGAGCTGTTTTTT. The entire variable domain, with the rest obtained from reference TRBV7-8 and TRBJ2-2, is as follows: GAGVSQSPRYKVAKRGQDVALRCDPISGHVSLFWYQQALGQGPEFLTYFQNEAQLDKSGLPSDRFFAERPEGSVSTLKIQRTQQEDSAVYLCASSLGRTSGGLGELFFGEGSRLTVL.

About this clone: At one of its ends the junction is not consistent with the germline gene, which may arise from a read error. The chain has TRBV10-3 and TRBJ2-2; 7 positions match TRBD1. The CDR3 is 15 residues long. The germline CDR1 and CDR2 sequences are ENHRY and SYGVKD. The CDR3 region has the DNA TGTGCCATCAGGGGACAGTTGCTGAACACCCGGGAGCTGTTTTTT. The encoded protein is CAIRGQLLNTRELFF.

This sequence joins TRBV11-3 and TRBJ2-5; 7 positions agree with TRBD2. The CDR3 totals 13 residues. Per germline, CDR1 SGHNT and CDR2 YENEEA. Losses at the gene ends were 5 bases for V and 5 bases for J; bases not matched to a gene: 5. The CDR3 is CASSPGGVETQYF. DNA of the CDR3: TGTGCCAGCAGCCCGGGGGGTGTGGAGACCCAGTACTTC.

This chain joins TRBV10-1 and TRBJ2-7, with 10 bases identical to TRBD1. V dropped 2 bases and J dropped 3; count of bases not matched to a gene: 4. CDR3 length: 15 amino acids. The V gene's germline CDR1 is WNHNN and CDR2 SYGVQD (reference sequence). The CDR3 region is CASSEGTGDLYEQYF. The CDR3 coding sequence is TGCGCCAGCAGTGAGGGGACAGGGGATCTCTACGAGCAGTACTTC.

This chain connects TRBV7-2 to TRBJ1-1; D is unclear. The CDR3 consists of 14 residues. Trimming removed 3 bases from V and 2 bases from J, with 10 bases in between. Germline V CDR1 and CDR2: SGHTA, FQGNSA. In DNA, the CDR3 is TGTGCCAGCAGCTTCCGATACGGTAACACTGAAGCTTTCTTT. It encodes CASSFRYGNTEAFF.

V gene TRBV11-2 combines with J gene TRBJ2-7, with TRBD2 matching 9 bases. This CDR3 comprises 16 residues. V lost 5 bases and J lost 2; bases outside the gene matches: 10. Germline assignment: CDR1 SGHAT and CDR2 FQNNGV. The CDR3 reads CASSLGGRVSTYEQYF. The CDR3 DNA reads as TGTGCCAGCAGCCTAGGCGGGAGGGTTTCAACCTACGAGCAGTACTTC. Full variable domain (remainder filled in from reference TRBV11-2 and TRBJ2-7): EAGVAQSPRYKIIEKRQSVAFWCNPISGHATLYWYQQILGQGPKLLIQFQNNGVVDDSQLPKDRFSAERLKGVDSTLKIQPAKLEDSAVYLCASSLGGRVSTYEQYFGPGTRLTVT.

This clone appeared a few times. V is TRBV7-3 and J is TRBJ1-2; 11 nucleotides align to TRBD1. The germline gives CDR1 SGHTA, CDR2 FQGTGA. The CDR3 covers 15 residues. J was trimmed by 9 bases and V by 5 bases; bases with no gene match: 11. DNA of the CDR3: TGTGCCAGCAGCCCCCTTCCCGGGACAGGGGGGCGCTACACCTTC. It codes for CASSPLPGTGGRYTF. The full variable domain, rest sourced from reference TRBV7-3 and TRBJ1-2, is GAGVSQTPSNKVTEKGKYVELRCDPISGHTALYWYRQSLGQGPEFLIYFQGTGAADDSGLPNDRFFAVRPEGSVSTLKIQRTERGDSAVYLCASSPLPGTGGRYTFGSGTRLTVV.

The chain combines TRBV4-2 with TRBJ1-4; 10 positions match TRBD1. The V segment lost 1 base and the J segment 7 bases; nucleotides outside the gene matches: 6. From germline, CDR1 is LGHNA and CDR2 YNFKEQ. This CDR3 has 16 amino acids. The CDR3 loop reads CASSQAPGQGLEKLFF. CDR3 DNA sequence: TGTGCCAGCAGCCAAGCCCCGGGACAGGGGCTTGAAAAACTGTTTTTT.

The chain links TRBV4-2 to TRBJ1-2; 9 positions match TRBD1. The trim removed 4 bases at V and 6 bases at J, leaving 9 bases unmatched. The CDR3 runs to 15 residues. Germline V gives CDR1 LGHNA, CDR2 YNFKEQ. CDR3 loop: CASSLEQGASDGYTF. In DNA, the CDR3 is TGTGCCAGCAGCCTTGAACAGGGGGCATCTGATGGCTACACCTTC.

This rearrangement joins TRBV6-5 to TRBJ1-2; 9 nucleotides align to TRBD1. Unmatched junction bases numbered 6, after V lost 6 bases and J lost 7 bases. Per germline, CDR1 MNHEY and CDR2 SVGAGI. This CDR3 has 13 residues. CDR3 loop: CASSKTGGRGYTF. The CDR3 DNA follows: TGTGCCAGCAGCAAAACAGGGGGCCGTGGCTACACCTTC.

The CDR3 spells CASSLGASYEQYF. The CDR3 region has the DNA TGTGCCAGCAGCTTGGGGGCCTCCTACGAGCAGTACTTC. The chain employs TRBV5-4 and TRBJ2-7; D not resolved. Deletions cut 0 bases from V and 0 bases from J, with 4 bases between. Germline-derived CDR1 and CDR2 are SGHNT and YYREEE (reference sequence). The CDR3 spans 13 residues.

The chain has TRBV29-1 and TRBJ2-5, with 8 bases that match TRBD2. J was trimmed by 5 bases and V by 3 bases; bases with no gene match: 5. The CDR3 is made up of 13 amino acids. The germline V gene encodes CDR1 SQVTM and CDR2 ANQGSEA. DNA of the CDR3: TGCAGCGTTGAGCGGGGGGCAGGGGAGACCCAGTACTTC. This codes for CSVERGAGETQYF.

This sequence joins TRBV15 and TRBJ2-7, with D maybe TRBD1 (6 bases). The V end lost 5 bases, the J end lost 4 bases, and 18 bases lay between the germline ends. Per germline, CDR1 LNHNV and CDR2 YYDKDF (reference sequence). The CDR3 totals 15 residues. In DNA form, the CDR3 reads TGTGCCACCAGCGTGGGGGCCGGAGTAGGGTACGAGCAGTACTTC. It specifies CATSVGAGVGYEQYF.

The chain couples TRBV6-5 to TRBJ1-2, with TRBD1 matching 7 bases. V lost 6 bases to trimming and J lost 5 bases; unmatched junction nucleotides: 6. The CDR3 extends over 13 amino acids. Looked up from germline, CDR1 is MNHEY and CDR2 is SVGAGI. CDR3 coding DNA: TGTGCCAGCAGCGACAGGGCATTGTATGGCTACACCTTC. The encoded protein is CASSDRALYGYTF.

The chain links TRBV5-1 to TRBJ1-2, with 7 nucleotides matching TRBD1. Losses at the gene ends were 4 bases for V and 5 bases for J; bases not matched to a gene: 17. This CDR3 has 17 amino acids. Germline V gives CDR1 SGHRS, CDR2 YFSETQ. CDR3 DNA sequence: TGCGCCAGCAGCAATTCGATAGGGGGCATGGGGTTTTATGGCTACACCTTC. This translates into CASSNSIGGMGFYGYTF.

The chain recombines TRBV5-6 with TRBJ2-1; weak D call: TRBD1 (5 bases). V lost 2 bases and J lost 15, with 12 bases in between. From germline, CDR1 is SGHDT and CDR2 YYEEEE. CDR3 length: 11 residues. The CDR3, as DNA: TGTGCCAGCAGCTTTAGGGGATATGGGTTCTTC. As protein: CASSFRGYGFF.

Only a few counts were recorded for this clone. The chain has TRBV4-2 and TRBJ1-6; the D is unclear. Per germline, CDR1 LGHNA and CDR2 YNFKEQ. V lost 5 bases and J lost 0, with 11 bases in between. The CDR3 totals 16 residues. The CDR3 sequence: CASSENSGSYNSPLHF. The CDR3 DNA reads TGTGCCAGCAGCGAAAATTCGGGCTCCTATAATTCACCCCTCCACTTT.

J is TRBJ1-5 and V is TRBV4-1; the match to TRBD1 covers 8 bases. The CDR3 totals 18 residues. Germline assignment: CDR1 MGHRA and CDR2 YSYEKL. V lost 4 bases and J lost 2; bases outside the gene matches: 13. The DNA for the CDR3 is TGCGCCAGCAGCCGAGGATTATTACAGGGGGGGGGCAATCAGCCCCAGCATTTT. Its protein is CASSRGLLQGGGNQPQHF.

V gene TRBV29-1 combines with J gene TRBJ2-1; possibly TRBD2 for D (7 bases). The CDR3 runs 17 residues. V lost 4 bases and J 3 bases, leaving 22 bases between the germline ends. CDR1 is SQVTM and CDR2 is ANQGSEA in the germline V gene. CDR3: CSVGSNGGQPYYNEQFF. As DNA, the CDR3 is TGCAGCGTTGGTAGCAACGGGGGGCAGCCCTACTACAATGAGCAGTTCTTC.

This sequence joins TRBV6-1 and TRBJ2-5; TRBD1 aligns across 8 bases. With the DNA end fitting TRBJ2-7 better, the J assignment may be wrong. The CDR3 spans 13 residues. The germline CDR1 and CDR2 sequences are MNHNS and SASEGT. CDR3 bases: TGTGCCAGCTCCGACAGGGGAGCCTACGAGCAGTACTTC. Amino acid sequence: CASSDRGAYEQYF.

This clone was counted only a few times. The rearrangement links TRBV7-9 to TRBJ2-4, with TRBD1 matching over 8 bases. Germline V gives CDR1 SEHNR, CDR2 FQNEAQ (reference sequence). The CDR3 has 18 residues. The junction had 10 bases not matched to a gene; V was cut back by 3 bases and J by 0 bases. In DNA, the CDR3 is TGTGCCAGCAGCTTGGGCGGTGCCAGGGGGCAAGCCAAAAACATTCAGTACTTC. Its translation is CASSLGGARGQAKNIQYF.

The V call is TRBV10-3, the J call TRBJ2-1; 7 bases agree with TRBD2. The V and J ends lost 8 bases and 5 bases, in that order; junction bases with no gene match: 12. The CDR3 spans 15 residues. Germline V lookup: CDR1 ENHRY, CDR2 SYGVKD. CDR3 loop: CAIGGSGLSNNEQFF. As DNA, the CDR3 is TGTGCCATCGGGGGATCGGGACTAAGCAACAATGAGCAGTTCTTC.

The chain couples TRBV2 to TRBJ2-5, with 7 bases lining up with TRBD1. The closer fit of TRBJ2-7 to the DNA end suggests the J call may be wrong. CDR3 length: 12 amino acids. The germline V gene encodes CDR1 SNHLY and CDR2 FYNNEI. In DNA form, the CDR3 reads TGTGCCAGCAGAACGGACAGGCACGAGCAGTACTTC. Translated: CASRTDRHEQYF.

The chain carries TRBV18 and TRBJ2-5; no reliable D call. The last part of the DNA fits TRBJ2-7 better; the J call may be wrong. CDR3 length equals 13 residues. Germline V gene data show CDR1 as KGHSH and CDR2 as LQKENI. Here the CDR3 reads CASSPLNLGEQYF. CDR3 sequence (DNA): TGTGCCAGCTCACCACTAAACCTGGGCGAGCAGTACTTC.

In this sample, this clone turned up a few times. The V gene is TRBV7-9, the J gene TRBJ2-3, with D tentatively TRBD1 (6 bases). The V end lost 4 bases, the J end lost 5 bases, and 13 bases lay between the germline ends. Germline-derived CDR1 and CDR2 are SEHNR and FQNEAQ (reference sequence). There are 14 residues in the CDR3. This CDR3 reads CASSSNRDVDTQYF. As DNA, the CDR3 is TGTGCCAGCAGCTCAAACAGGGACGTAGATACGCAGTATTTT.

This sequence joins TRBV6-5 and TRBJ2-3, with 11 bases that match TRBD2. The CDR3 is made up of 15 amino acids. With V trimmed by 8 bases and J by 6 bases, 10 bases remained unmatched. CDR1 MNHEY and CDR2 SVGAGI come from the germline V gene. This CDR3 is CASAGVAGGRDTQYF. In DNA form, the CDR3 reads TGTGCCAGCGCGGGAGTAGCGGGGGGGAGGGATACGCAGTATTTT.